A selection of T cell receptor beta chains follows, all from one sample in a study of control samples from healthy donors and cancer patients. Assay: immunoSEQ multiplex PCR; the TCRdb copy retains only in-frame clones and omits some. The table lists around 90,000 clones, approximately 89% of them singletons. The sequencing sample was made of blood. Source of these receptors: a man aged 25-45 years in good health. Each CDR3 is given with its conserved first and last residue. The order of the fields is V gene, D gene, J gene, clone size, CDR3 DNA, CDR3 protein. A D gene is named only where the DNA matches it firmly. Part of the rows lack a size; the others show once, few, many or a class for expanded clones.

V: TRBV2
D: TRBD1
J: TRBJ2-2
size: -
DNA: TGTGCCAGCAGTGAACAGGACAGGGCCACCGGGGAGCTGTTTTTT
CDR3: CASSEQDRATGELFF

V: TRBV20-1
D: -
J: TRBJ2-7
size: few
DNA: TGCAGTGCTAGCGGGGAATACGAGCAGTACTTC
CDR3: CSASGEYEQYF

V: TRBV11-2
D: -
J: TRBJ2-3
size: -
DNA: TGTGCCAGCAGCCATCGAGCGGCGGCTCGTGTGGATACGCAGTATTTT
CDR3: CASSHRAAARVDTQYF

V: TRBV7-3
D: -
J: TRBJ2-3
size: -
DNA: TGTGCCAGCAGCTTAATCACATCTTCTGATACGCAGTATTTT
CDR3: CASSLITSSDTQYF

V: TRBV7-9
D: -
J: TRBJ1-2
size: -
DNA: TGTGCCAGCAGCCCAGATCTAATTTCTTCCTATGGCTACACCTTC
CDR3: CASSPDLISSYGYTF

V: TRBV19
D: -
J: TRBJ1-1
size: -
DNA: TGTGCCAGTAGTACCCAAAACTACAGGGAAATGAACACTGAAGCTTTCTTT
CDR3: CASSTQNYREMNTEAFF

V: TRBV6-5
D: -
J: TRBJ2-3
size: few
DNA: TGTGCCAGCAGTTACGACTTATCTAGCACAGATACGCAGTATTTT
CDR3: CASSYDLSSTDTQYF

V: TRBV18
D: -
J: TRBJ1-4
size: -
DNA: TGTGCCAGCTGGGCAACTAATGAAAAACTGTTTTTT
CDR3: CASWATNEKLFF

V: TRBV24-1
D: TRBD1
J: TRBJ2-3
size: -
DNA: TGTGCCACCAGTGATCCCGGGACAGTGTCTAGCACAGATACGCAGTATTTT
CDR3: CATSDPGTVSSTDTQYF

V: TRBV3-1/TRBV3-2
D: -
J: TRBJ2-3
size: -
DNA: TGTGCCAGCAGCCTAGTCAAAGGGGTCCCTCCCCCAGATACGCAGTATTTT
CDR3: CASSLVKGVPPPDTQYF

V: TRBV30
D: -
J: TRBJ1-4
size: -
DNA: TGTGCCTGGAGTCGGCTCCAAACTAATGAAAAACTGTTTTTT
CDR3: CAWSRLQTNEKLFF

V: TRBV19
D: -
J: TRBJ1-2
size: -
DNA: TGTGCCAGTAGTGGGGAAGGGCCCCAAGCTAACTATGGCTACACCTTC
CDR3: CASSGEGPQANYGYTF

V: TRBV9
D: -
J: TRBJ1-2
size: -
DNA: TGTGCCAGCTCCGCCGGTCAAGCTAACTATGGCTACACCTTC
CDR3: CASSAGQANYGYTF

V: TRBV24-1
D: -
J: TRBJ2-7
size: -
DNA: TGTGCCACCAGTGACCGTAGCTGGGGTGAAGAGCAGTACTTC
CDR3: CATSDRSWGEEQYF

V: TRBV7-8
D: -
J: TRBJ2-7
size: -
DNA: TGTGCCAGCAGCTTCAGCGGGTCAACCTACGAGCAGTACTTC
CDR3: CASSFSGSTYEQYF

V: TRBV4-1
D: -
J: TRBJ2-7
size: -
DNA: TGCGCCAGCAGCCTTAACTCGGGGGCGGGGCCATCCTACGAGCAGTACTTC
CDR3: CASSLNSGAGPSYEQYF

V: TRBV29-1
D: TRBD1
J: TRBJ1-2
size: -
DNA: TGCAGCGTTCACCGGGGGACAGCTGGCTACACCTTC
CDR3: CSVHRGTAGYTF

V: TRBV6-6
D: TRBD1
J: TRBJ1-6
size: -
DNA: TGTGCCAGCAGTACTGAGACAGGGGGCGTATCACCCCTCCACTTT
CDR3: CASSTETGGVSPLHF

V: TRBV29-1
D: -
J: TRBJ2-3
size: -
DNA: TGCAGCGTTGGGAGACAGTCCAGCATCTCAGATACGCAGTATTTT
CDR3: CSVGRQSSISDTQYF

V: TRBV28
D: TRBD1
J: TRBJ1-2
size: -
DNA: TGTGCCAGCAGCCCTCCCCCCGGGACAGGGGGTTATGGCTACACCTTC
CDR3: CASSPPPGTGGYGYTF

V: TRBV4-1
D: TRBD2
J: TRBJ2-3
size: few
DNA: TGCGCCAGCAGCCAGAAACCGCGGGGGGCCAGCACAGATACGCAGTATTTT
CDR3: CASSQKPRGASTDTQYF

V: TRBV2
D: -
J: TRBJ1-5
size: -
DNA: TGTGCCAGCAGTGAAGGACAGTATCGCAATCAGCCCCAGCATTTT
CDR3: CASSEGQYRNQPQHF

V: TRBV29-1
D: -
J: TRBJ2-7
size: -
DNA: TGCAGCGTGTCACAGGGCTACGAGCAGTACTTC
CDR3: CSVSQGYEQYF

V: TRBV21-1
D: -
J: TRBJ2-3
size: -
DNA: TGTGCCAGCAACATACGATCAGTTACCCCGGATACGCAGTATTTT
CDR3: CASNIRSVTPDTQYF

V: TRBV6-4
D: TRBD2
J: TRBJ2-1
size: few
DNA: TGTGCCAGCAGTGACTCTACTAGCGGGGGAGGATACAATGAGCAGTTCTTC
CDR3: CASSDSTSGGGYNEQFF

V: TRBV24-1
D: TRBD1
J: TRBJ1-3
size: -
DNA: TGTGCCACCAGTGGGGAGGACAGGGGAATAAACACCATATATTTT
CDR3: CATSGEDRGINTIYF

V: TRBV10-1
D: -
J: TRBJ2-3
size: -
DNA: TGCGCCAGCAGTGAGAACGGGGCCCGGGATACGCAGTATTTT
CDR3: CASSENGARDTQYF

V: TRBV18
D: -
J: TRBJ1-3
size: -
DNA: TGTGCCAGCTCACCACAGCCTGAGCCGATGACTGGAAACACCATATATTTT
CDR3: CASSPQPEPMTGNTIYF

V: TRBV7-6
D: -
J: TRBJ1-2
size: -
DNA: TGTGCCAGCAGCTTAGACCTCGGGGGGGCGCGCGGCTACACCTTC
CDR3: CASSLDLGGARGYTF

V: TRBV3-1/TRBV3-2
D: TRBD2
J: TRBJ2-3
size: once
DNA: TGTGCCAGCAGCCCTCGGCGTGTCGGGGGGACCGATACGCAGTATTTT
CDR3: CASSPRRVGGTDTQYF

V: TRBV27
D: TRBD1
J: TRBJ1-1
size: -
DNA: TGTGCCAGCAGTTCCGGGGGACAGGGAAACACTGAAGCTTTCTTT
CDR3: CASSSGGQGNTEAFF

V: TRBV7-2
D: -
J: TRBJ2-2
size: -
DNA: TGTGCTAGCAACCCGGGAAGAAACACCGGGGAGCTGTTTTTT
CDR3: CASNPGRNTGELFF